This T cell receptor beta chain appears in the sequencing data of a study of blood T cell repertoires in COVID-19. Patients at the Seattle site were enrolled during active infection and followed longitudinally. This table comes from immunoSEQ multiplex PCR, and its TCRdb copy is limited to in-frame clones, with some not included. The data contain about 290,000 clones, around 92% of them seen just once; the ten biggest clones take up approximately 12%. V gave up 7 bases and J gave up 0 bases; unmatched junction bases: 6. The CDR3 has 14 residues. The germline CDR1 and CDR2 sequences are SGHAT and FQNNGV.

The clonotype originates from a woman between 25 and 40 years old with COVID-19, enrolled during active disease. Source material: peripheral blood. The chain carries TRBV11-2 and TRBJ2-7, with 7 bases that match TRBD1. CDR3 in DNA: TGTGCCAGCACCAACCGGGACAGCTCCTACGAGCAGTACTTC. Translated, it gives CASTNRDSSYEQYF.